The present entry profiles one T cell receptor beta chain with its context. This receptor's antigen is unknown. Per-nucleotide qualities are absent, and no much larger clonotype sits a single base away. The data belong to a study of cytomegalovirus exposure and HLA in healthy donors (dated by TCRdb to between 2016 and 2019). Study-level background: An earlier analysis of under 600 of the donors reported 250 to 350 Gb of sequence data and approximately 110 million unique TCR beta sequences from about 179 million T cells. The later analysis used no new phenotypic data to find candidate immune exposures, relying instead on TCR beta sequences and their occurrence across donors. About 280 gigabases of sequencing data and approximately 93 million unique TCR sequences were included in an early release covering several hundred HLA-typed donors. Across about 370 genotyped donors of the cohort, an average of about 200,000 unique TCR beta nucleotide sequences per donor were sequenced, and approximately 19% of those sequences were non-productive. In an earlier analysis of roughly 580 of the donors, high-throughput TCR beta sequencing was used to judge whether each TCR beta V gene segment behaved as functional or pseudogenic. Besides the first cohort of 666 subjects, a separate validation cohort made up of over a hundred different subjects was used. All discovery cohort repertoires had been generated on a single sequencing platform. Both class I and class II loci were covered by HLA typing, at four-digit resolution. Among the roughly 410 genotyped donors, under 90% belonged to the genetic ancestry cluster associated with self-reported Caucasian donors. Donor age, sex, ethnicity and CMV serostatus were compiled alongside the repertoire data. To study patterns of TCR occurrence, a later analysis re-analyzed previously published TCR beta repertoires from around 660 donors and added high-resolution HLA genotyping. The aim of the study was to test whether cataloging public T cell receptors could identify signatures of past pathogen exposure. A later genetic analysis used genome-wide SNP genotypes for about three fifths of the 666 donors, treating that subset as a discovery cohort. To predict cytomegalovirus infection status, the study combined high-throughput TCR immunosequencing, statistical association of individual TCRs with disease status, and machine learning. Roughly five DR-DQ haplotypes were handled as single units for association and clustering, since linkage in the cohort was strong. Typing coverage varied by locus: roughly 629-640 donors for A, B, C, DRB1 and DQB1; some 520 for DQA1; over 600 for DPA1; around 490 for DPB1. Using immunosequencing, the study profiled T cell repertoires from fewer than 700 subjects and related those repertoires to cytomegalovirus serostatus. Study-level results and caveats: In a later analysis, TCR association rates were found to vary across HLA loci, with the most associated TCRs seen for DRB1 alleles and the fewest for HLA-C alleles. Because counts were too low, approximately 18 rarely observed V segments, including chromosome 9 orphons, were excluded from the earlier analysis of fewer than 650 of the donors. A group of highly shared sequence variants was considered likely to be a technical artifact of the sequencing pipeline. In an earlier analysis of more than 500 of the donors, most TCR beta V segments appeared in productive rearrangements about 87% or about 30% of the time, broadly matching IMGT annotations. The classifier was reported to diagnose cytomegalovirus status with high specificity and sensitivity in both the original cohort and the validation cohort. Specific HLA alleles were associated with 15,000 to 20,000 TCR beta sequences at a false discovery rate of 0.05 in a later analysis. In a later analysis, several top co-occurrence clusters were reported to appear linked to parvovirus B19, influenza, CMV and Epstein-Barr virus. According to a later analysis, most CMV-associated TCR beta chains appeared to be HLA-restricted, and the HLA associations seemed to be driven largely by CMV exposure. CMV serostatus was the only immune exposure information available for the cohort. In vitro tests confirmed that three of the cytomegalovirus-associated TCR beta chains recognize cytomegalovirus antigens. A further reported finding was that TCR beta sequences accurately predicted the HLA-A and HLA-B alleles for most subjects in the first cohort. Strong co-occurrence of HLA alleles, especially DR and DQ, made assigning TCR associations to individual alleles difficult. Across donors, most TCR sequences were observed very rarely, whereas some public TCRs were present in many individuals. It was suggested by the authors that the approach could potentially be generalized to other disease states and immunological phenotypes. According to a later genetic analysis, donors in an Asian-associated ancestry cluster had fewer N-insertions in productive TCRs than the approximately 700-donor mean. Correlated functional status among segregating V segments might be attributable to linkage disequilibrium, but an unknown experimental factor could not be ruled out. Because some donors lacked HLA typing at each locus, the association tests relied only on the typed subset. In this cohort, only TCR beta chains were sequenced, and detectable features were limited by the absence of alpha or paired-chain data. Roughly uniform sequencing depth across donors was assumed in presence/absence analyses, although this assumption may not hold. A total of fewer than 200 TCR beta chains were listed by the study as associated with cytomegalovirus. An association between a missense DCLRE1C variant and V-gene and J-gene trimming of TCR beta chains was found in a later genetic analysis and replicated in an independent cohort. In a later analysis, HLA-associated TCR beta chains were found to be more clonally expanded and to have lower generation probabilities than equally common non-associated chains.

The library was produced with the immunoSEQ multiplex PCR assay. The multiplex PCR relied on a mix of 60 forward primers for TCR Vbeta segments and 13 reverse primers for TCR Jbeta segments. The CDR3 region of rearranged TCR beta genes was amplified from genomic DNA with a multiplex PCR assay. On the Illumina HiSeq System, the amplified TCR beta libraries were sequenced as 87-base-pair reads. In the original analysis: A later analysis counted about 80 million unique TCR beta chains across the 550 to 800 repertoires, and roughly 11 million of these chains were shared by at least two donors. A nearest-neighbor algorithm error-corrected the raw reads and collapsed the reads into unique sequences, merging closely related sequences to remove PCR and sequencing errors. To assign V, D and J gene segments, CDR3 sequences were aligned to IMGT reference sequences. Each retained sequence needed at least a six-nucleotide match to both a V gene segment and a J gene segment. A rearrangement counted as productive if the CDR3 had no stop codons and remained in frame with V and J, and every other rearrangement counted as non-productive. CDR3 was defined according to IMGT convention as the region running from the second conserved V-encoded cysteine to the conserved J-encoded phenylalanine. In an earlier analysis of 587 of the donors, sequences lacking an unambiguous match to a single V gene segment were excluded. In an earlier analysis of approximately 560 of the donors, a V segment was called functional when productive rearrangements were above 56.7%, and segregating when the standard deviation between donors exceeded 5%. A statistical classification framework was built to diagnose cytomegalovirus status from the catalog of TCR beta chain sequences. A later analysis assigned V and J genes by comparing TCR nucleotide sequences with IMGT/GENE-DB human TR gene sequences. A later analysis assigned CDR3 sequences and most-parsimonious VDJ recombination scenarios with the TCRdist pipeline. In a later analysis, every TCR beta chain was defined by the combination of its CDR3 amino acid sequence and its V-gene family, and reads without a unique V-gene family were dropped. In a later analysis, fewer than 650 highly shared, low-generation-probability nucleotide sequences were removed to address suspected cross-contamination and a sequencing artifact. For each public chain, a later analysis derived a clonal expansion index from normalized ranks of inferred template counts within each repertoire. A later analysis computed generation probabilities with a VDJ recombination model fitted to out-of-frame rearrangements, and checked the results against IGoR. In a later analysis, TCR-TCR, TCR-HLA and TCR-CMV co-occurrence was scored with hypergeometric tests, and a repertoire-size bias correction was applied to TCR pairs. To estimate false discovery rates, a later analysis permuted the HLA or CMV assignments 20 times. In a later analysis, co-occurring TCRs were grouped using DBSCAN, and TCRdist sequence similarity was added for clustering within HLA-allele-positive subsets. Repertoires with fewer than 30,000 or more than 120,000 public chains, plus five repertoires with anomalous nucleotide sharing, were excluded from co-occurrence clustering. What TCRdb holds here is the immuneACCESS table cut down to in-frame rearrangements. Part of the clones is not present; checked against another copy, under half of the missing clones reflect an unresolved V gene, and the others are unexplained. V and J calls and clone size follow that table, whereas D and trimming were derived from the DNA. The sample table shows some 100,000 clones, and around 79% are seen once. Together, the top ten hold roughly an eighth of the sample.

The cohort consisted of 666 healthy bone marrow donors. Cohort members were all nominally healthy when sampled, although unrecorded immune exposures were likely present. The donor tested CMV seropositive, placing the donor among the 290 or so seropositive members of the cohort. A peripheral blood sample was collected from each donor, and TCR beta sequencing was performed on peripheral blood mononuclear cells. The Qiagen DNeasy Blood Extraction Kit was used to extract genomic DNA from the blood cell samples. The origin of this receptor is a male donor in good health and CMV-seropositive. Specimen: PBMCs.

The DNA sequence reads TGTGCCAGCAGCTTAGCCCTTTGGACAGGGAGGGTGGACAATGAGCAGTTCTTC. Its protein reads: CASSLALWTGRVDNEQFF. The V and J genes are TRBV7-9 and TRBJ2-1; a tentative D call is TRBD1 (8 bases match). There are 18 amino acids in the CDR3, from cysteine to phenylalanine inclusive. Of the read, only the CDR3 DNA is kept; its 54 bases are in frame from base 1. V is cut by 0 bases and J by 5 bases, and the space between the germline ends is 20 bases. Per the germline V gene (reference sequence), SEHNR is the CDR1 and FQNEAQ is the CDR2.